This T cell receptor beta chain is from a study of blood T cell repertoires in COVID-19. Method: immunoSEQ multiplex PCR; TCRdb's copy keeps in-frame clones and lacks some. The table shows over 45,000 clones, with approximately 80% occurring only once. CDR1 is GTSNPN and CDR2 is SVGIG in the germline V gene (reference sequence). The CDR3 has 13 residues. Trimming removed 5 bases at V and 4 bases at J, with 12 bases between. Sequenced material: peripheral blood. The chain combines TRBV30 with TRBJ1-5; the D is unclear. This clonotype was sampled from a human donor with active or convalescent COVID-19. The donor label of this sample is uncertain. This chain's CDR3 is CAWATRENQPQHF. CDR3 bases: TGTGCCTGGGCAACACGGGAAAATCAGCCCCAGCATTTT.